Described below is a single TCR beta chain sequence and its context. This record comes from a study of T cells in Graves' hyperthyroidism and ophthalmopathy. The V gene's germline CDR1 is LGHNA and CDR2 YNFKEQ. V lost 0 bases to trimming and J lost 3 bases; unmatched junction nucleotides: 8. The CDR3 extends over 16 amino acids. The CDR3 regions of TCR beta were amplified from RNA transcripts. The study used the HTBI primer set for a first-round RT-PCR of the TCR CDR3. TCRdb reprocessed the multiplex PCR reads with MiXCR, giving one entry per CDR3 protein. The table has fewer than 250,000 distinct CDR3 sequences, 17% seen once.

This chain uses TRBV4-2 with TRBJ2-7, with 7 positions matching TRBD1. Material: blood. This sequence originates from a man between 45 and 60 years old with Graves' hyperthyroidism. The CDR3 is CASSQDPRNRGYEQYF. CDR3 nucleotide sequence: TGTGCCAGCAGCCAAGATCCCCGGAACAGGGGCTACGAGCAGTACTTC.